This T cell receptor (beta chain) was sequenced for a study of blood T cell repertoires in COVID-19. Germline loops: CDR1 MNHEY, CDR2 SVGEGT. J lost 5 bases, V lost 2 bases, and 7 bases had no gene match. The length of the CDR3 is 15 residues. Sequencing used immunoSEQ multiplex PCR; TCRdb keeps in-frame clones, though not all of them. The table includes 200,000 or so clones, roughly 88% detected once. Specimen: peripheral blood. V is TRBV6-2 or TRBV6-3 and J is TRBJ2-5; 8 nucleotides align to TRBD1. The receptor was derived from a man aged 55 to 70 with acute or convalescent COVID-19. The CDR3 coding sequence is TGTGCCAGCAGTTACACAGGACAGGGACTGGAGACCCAGTACTTC. Protein product: CASSYTGQGLETQYF.